Each of the 2 T cell receptor beta chains below was sequenced from the same sample in a study of blood T cell repertoires in COVID-19. The data were produced by immunoSEQ multiplex PCR, yet TCRdb's version contains in-frame clones alone and is incomplete. The sample records under 200,000 clones, roughly 78% being singletons. Sequencing was performed on peripheral blood. These receptors originate from a woman in her fifties or sixties with COVID-19, enrolled during active disease.

The J gene is TRBJ2-3, the V gene TRBV3-1 (or the pseudogene TRBV3-2), with TRBD2 matching over 7 bases. Germline V gene data show CDR1 as LGHDT and CDR2 as YNNKEL (reference sequence). This CDR3 spans 13 amino acids. J gave up 8 bases and V 4 bases, and 6 bases lay outside the gene matches. The CDR3 region has the DNA TGTGCCAGCAGCCCTACCATAGCGGGTACGCAGTATTTT. Encoded protein: CASSPTIAGTQYF.

This clone appeared once. The chain couples TRBV27 to TRBJ1-4; 8 bases agree with TRBD1. Germline V lookup: CDR1 MNHEY, CDR2 SMNVEV (reference sequence). V shed 5 bases and J 7 bases; nucleotides not matched to a gene: 9. The CDR3 contains 15 residues. The CDR3 loop reads CASSATGGGSEKLFF. The DNA for the CDR3 is TGTGCCAGCAGTGCAACAGGGGGGGGGAGTGAAAAACTGTTTTTT.